Described below is a single TCR beta chain sequence and its context. This entry belongs to a study of T cells expressing NK-cell markers. For TCR beta, cDNA was produced by 5'RACE template switching with UMIs. TCRdb reprocessed the 5' RACE reads and reports one entry per CDR3 protein, with no DNA. The sample table includes approximately 440,000 distinct CDR3 sequences. Specimen: blood T cells: a sorted CD56 or NKG2C T cell subset, CD4+ or CD8+ T cells, or bulk PBMC T cells (not recorded which). This receptor was taken from a woman between 45 and 65 years old in good health.

The chain's CDR3 is CASSYTTGGFNQPQHF. The rearrangement links TRBV7-9 to TRBJ1-5; no DNA is available, so the TRBD1 call from TCRdb remains unchecked. The CDR3 is 16 residues long. The germline gives CDR1 SEHNR, CDR2 FQNEAQ (reference sequence).